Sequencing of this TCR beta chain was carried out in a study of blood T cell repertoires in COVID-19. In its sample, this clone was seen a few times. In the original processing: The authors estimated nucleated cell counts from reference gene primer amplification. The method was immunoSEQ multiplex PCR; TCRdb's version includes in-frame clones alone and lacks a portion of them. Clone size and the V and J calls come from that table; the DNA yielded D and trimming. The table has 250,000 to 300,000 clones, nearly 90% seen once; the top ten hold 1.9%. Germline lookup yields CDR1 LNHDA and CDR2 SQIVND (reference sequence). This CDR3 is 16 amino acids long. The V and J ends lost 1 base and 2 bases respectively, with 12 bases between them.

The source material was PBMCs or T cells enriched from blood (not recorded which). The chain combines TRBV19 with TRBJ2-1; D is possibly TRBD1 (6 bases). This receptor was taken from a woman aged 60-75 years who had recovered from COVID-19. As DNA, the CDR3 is TGTGCCAGTAGTATAGCTGGCCAGGGGCCCTACAATGAGCAGTTCTTC. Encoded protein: CASSIAGQGPYNEQFF.